A selection of T cell receptor beta chains follows, all from one sample in a study of T-cell reconstitution after alpha-beta-depleted transplantation in children. Using its own MiXCR run on the PCR reads, TCRdb lists one record per CDR3 protein. The sample lists 500,000 or so distinct CDR3 sequences, less than 35% occurring once. Sequencing used PBMCs from the stem cell graft donor, obtained from the stem cell graft. These receptors all come from a human donor who donated a stem cell graft to a child with aplastic anemia. The CDR3 runs from the conserved cysteine through the conserved F or W. Each record gives: J gene, clone size, D gene, V gene, CDR3 DNA, CDR3 protein. A D gene is named only where the DNA matches it firmly. Only part of the rows carry a size: once, few, many, or a class if the clone is expanded.

>TRBJ2-7|NA|NA|TRBV11-1
TGTGCCAGCAGCGCAACTGGACAGAGACTGACCTACGAGCAGTACTTC
CASSATGQRLTYEQYF
>TRBJ2-7|NA|TRBD2|TRBV13
TGTGCCAGCAGCTTGATGACTAGCGGGAGCATCTACGAGCAGTACTTC
CASSLMTSGSIYEQYF
>TRBJ2-7|once|NA|TRBV5-6
TGTGCCAGCAGCTTTTCCGACGAGCAGTACTTC
CASSFSDEQYF
>TRBJ2-5|few|NA|TRBV7-2
TGTGCCAGCAGCTCGCCCCGGGACGGACAAGAGACCCAGTACTTC
CASSSPRDGQETQYF
>TRBJ1-1|many|NA|TRBV29-1
TGCAGCGTTGATCGCGGGAACACTGAAGCTTTCTTT
CSVDRGNTEAFF
>TRBJ1-2|few|NA|TRBV12-3/TRBV12-4
TGTGCCAGCACCCCGGGTGGGAGGTCTGGCTACACCTTC
CASTPGGRSGYTF
>TRBJ2-1|few|TRBD2|TRBV27
TGTGCCAGCAGTCCCTGGACTAGCGGGAGGACCTACAATGAGCAGTTCTTC
CASSPWTSGRTYNEQFF
>TRBJ1-3|NA|NA|TRBV10-3
TGTGCCATTAGACCTGACACGTCCTCTGGAAACACCATATATTTT
CAIRPDTSSGNTIYF
>TRBJ2-1|NA|TRBD2|TRBV20-1
TGCAGTGCTGCTTCCGGGACTAGCGGGAGGCATGAGCAGTTCTTC
CSAASGTSGRHEQFF
>TRBJ1-2|NA|TRBD1|TRBV27
TGTGCCAGCGGCCCACCGACAGGGGGCTATGGCTACACCTTC
CASGPPTGGYGYTF
>TRBJ2-5|NA|TRBD1|TRBV30
TGTGCCTGGAGTAGGGACAGAGGAGAGACCCAGTACTTC
CAWSRDRGETQYF
>TRBJ2-1|NA|NA|TRBV12-3/TRBV12-4
TGTGCCAGCAGTTTCCGACTAGACAATGAGCAGTTCTTC
CASSFRLDNEQFF
>TRBJ2-1|few|NA|TRBV29-1
TGCAGCGTGATCCCAGGGAGTTTAAATTCCTACAATGAGCAGTTCTTC
CSVIPGSLNSYNEQFF
>TRBJ2-5|NA|NA|TRBV27
TGTGCCAGCAGTTTTCACAGCCCCCAAGAGACCCAGTACTTC
CASSFHSPQETQYF
>TRBJ1-1|few|NA|TRBV19
TGTGCCAGTAATGAGGGGGAGAGGACTGAAGCTTTCTTT
CASNEGERTEAFF
>TRBJ1-2|NA|TRBD1|TRBV28
TGTGCCAGCAGAATAAGACAGGGCCTTCCCGGCTACACCTTC
CASRIRQGLPGYTF
>TRBJ2-3|NA|TRBD2|TRBV7-2
TGTGCCAGCAGCTTAGTGTCTGCGGGAGGGCCCGCAGATACGCAGTATTTT
CASSLVSAGGPADTQYF
>TRBJ2-1|few|TRBD2|TRBV10-3
TGTGCCATCAGTGGACTAGCGGGAAACAATGAGCAGTTCTTC
CAISGLAGNNEQFF
>TRBJ2-1|NA|NA|TRBV5-5
TGTGCCAGCAGCTTGGCCTGGGGGAGCTCCTACAATGAGCAGTTCTTC
CASSLAWGSSYNEQFF
>TRBJ2-1|NA|TRBD2|TRBV30
TGCAGCGGGAGGTACTACAATGAGCAGTTCTTC
CSGRYYNEQFF
>TRBJ1-1|NA|NA|TRBV14
TGTGCCAGCAGCCAAGGCCATATCGCTGAAGCTTTCTTT
CASSQGHIAEAFF
>TRBJ1-5|NA|NA|TRBV12-5
TGTGCTAGTGGTTTATCAGGCCAGCCCCAGCATTTT
CASGLSGQPQHF
>TRBJ2-3|NA|TRBD2|TRBV11-1
TGTGCCAGCAGCTCGAGGGAGGGCTCCAGGAATACGCAGTATTTT
CASSSREGSRNTQYF
>TRBJ1-2|NA|NA|TRBV12-3/TRBV12-4
TGTGCCAGCAGTCTTTACGAGGGATCGTGGGGTCAGAGGGGCTACACCTTC
CASSLYEGSWGQRGYTF
>TRBJ2-1|NA|TRBD1|TRBV20-1
TGCAGTGCTTCGAGGGGACAGGACAATGAGCAGTTCTTC
CSASRGQDNEQFF
>TRBJ2-1|NA|NA|TRBV18
TGTGCCAGCTCACCTACGGGAATGGATGAGCAGTTCTTC
CASSPTGMDEQFF
>TRBJ2-7|few|TRBD1|TRBV27
TGTGCCAGCAGTACAGGGGATATGTCCTACGAGCAGTACTTC
CASSTGDMSYEQYF
>TRBJ1-2|NA|NA|TRBV12-3/TRBV12-4
TGTGCCAGCAGTCGCGGGACCTCTGGGGGCTACACCTTC
CASSRGTSGGYTF
>TRBJ2-7|few|TRBD1|TRBV7-3
TGTGCCAGCAGCAATCCCGGGACAGACCCGTACTTC
CASSNPGTDPYF